Shown below are 10 T cell receptor beta chains from a single sample sequenced in a study of CD8+CD57+ T cells in acquired aplastic anemia. The TCR beta profiling, which covered VDJ combination and CDR3 sequence, was carried out using genomic DNA as the template. TCRdb analysed the reads with MiXCR anew, one entry per CDR3 protein. The sample contains roughly 170,000 distinct CDR3 sequences, 45% to 60% of which appear only once. Patients chosen for sequencing had shown CD8+CD57+ cell expansion by flow cytometry. The specimen was sorted CD4+, CD8+, or CD8+CD57+ T cells (not recorded which) from PBMCs. These receptors all come from a human donor with aplastic anemia.

This chain links TRBV25-1 with TRBJ1-2, with TRBD1 as a possible D gene (5 bases). The germline CDR1 and CDR2 sequences are MGHDK and SYGVNS. V was pared by 5 bases and J by 4 bases, with 11 bases between. The CDR3 has 13 residues. The CDR3 DNA follows: TGTGCCAGCAGTCGGGGGGTTTCCTATGGCTACACCTTC. Its translation: CASSRGVSYGYTF.

With respect to this clonotype: A read error may produce the germline difference seen at one junction end. CDR3 residues: CSARDGAASYEQYF. DNA of the CDR3: TGCAGTGCTAGAGATGGGGCAGCCTCCTATGAGCAGTACTTC. This rearrangement joins TRBV20-1 to TRBJ2-7; D may be TRBD1 (5 bases). CDR1 DFQATT and CDR2 SNEGSKA come from the germline V gene (reference sequence). CDR3 length: 14 residues.

This clonotype was seen at least ten times. The chain employs TRBV6-5 and TRBJ1-6; 9 bases line up with TRBD1. The CDR3 contains 16 residues. Per the germline V gene, CDR1 is MNHEY and CDR2 is SVGAGI. Losses at the gene ends were 2 bases for V and 9 bases for J; bases not matched to a gene: 8. The CDR3 region is CASSYRDPGQGSPLHF. The CDR3 DNA sequence: TGTGCCAGCAGTTACCGAGACCCGGGACAGGGTTCACCCCTCCACTTT.

A few counts support this clonotype. This chain joins TRBV10-2 and TRBJ2-1, with 11 nucleotides matching TRBD2. CDR1 WSHSY and CDR2 SAAADI come from the germline V gene. The CDR3 is 16 residues long. J lost 2 bases, V lost 4 bases, and 4 bases had no gene match. DNA for the CDR3: TGCGCCAGCAGTGGGGTACTAGCGGGGGCCTACAATGAGCAGTTCTTC. Protein product: CASSGVLAGAYNEQFF.

This sequence joins TRBV29-1 and TRBJ2-1; 10 bases fit TRBD2. Unmatched junction bases numbered 4, after V lost 4 bases and J lost 4 bases. The CDR3 is 14 amino acids. Germline values: CDR1 SQVTM, CDR2 ANQGSEA. CDR3 loop: CSVGRTSGYNEQFF. DNA for the CDR3: TGCAGCGTTGGGCGGACTAGCGGTTACAATGAGCAGTTCTTC.

The chain links TRBV10-3 to TRBJ1-5; a possible D gene is TRBD1 (6 bases). The CDR3 consists of 15 residues. Germline values: CDR1 ENHRY, CDR2 SYGVKD. The V end lost 4 bases, the J end lost 2 bases, and 12 bases lay between the germline ends. The CDR3 sequence: CAISGRGSGNQPQHF. CDR3 sequence (DNA): TGTGCCATCAGTGGCAGGGGATCGGGCAATCAGCCCCAGCATTTT.

This clonotype appeared many times. This chain uses TRBV9 with TRBJ2-5, with D perhaps given as TRBD1 or TRBD2 (5 bases each). CDR3 length: 14 residues. V lost 2 bases and J lost 2, with 10 bases in between. Germline CDR1 and CDR2: SGDLS and YYNGEE. This CDR3 reads CASSVGAKQETQYF. DNA of the CDR3: TGTGCCAGCAGCGTCGGGGCAAAACAAGAGACCCAGTACTTC.

Only a few counts were recorded for this clonotype. The V and J genes are TRBV11-2 and TRBJ2-1; 9 bases map to TRBD2. The junction had 5 bases not matched to a gene; V was cut back by 4 bases and J by 4 bases. The CDR3 runs to 15 residues. Looked up from germline, CDR1 is SGHAT and CDR2 is FQNNGV. CDR3 in amino acids: CASSSGLAGYNEQFF. The CDR3 DNA sequence: TGTGCCAGCAGCTCCGGTCTAGCGGGGTACAATGAGCAGTTCTTC.

The sample holds many counts of this clonotype. V is TRBV6-1 and J is TRBJ1-5; no clear D. The CDR3 sequence is 13 residues long. Germline values: CDR1 MNHNS, CDR2 SASEGT. The V and J ends lost 7 bases and 7 bases respectively, with 14 bases between them. CDR3 in amino acids: CASTWIGWQPQHF. For the CDR3, the DNA is TGTGCCAGCACCTGGATTGGGTGGCAGCCCCAGCATTTT.

This chain links TRBV7-6 with TRBJ2-7; 7 nucleotides agree with TRBD1. With V trimmed by 5 bases and J by 3 bases, 7 bases remained unmatched. The CDR3 totals 14 residues. In germline, CDR1 is SGHVS, CDR2 FNYEAQ. CDR3 DNA: TGTGCCAGCAGCGACCGACAGGGAAACTACGAGCAGTACTTC. Protein sequence: CASSDRQGNYEQYF.